The TCR beta chain described here comes from a study of blood T cell repertoires in COVID-19. The length of the CDR3 is 16 residues. The V and J ends lost 5 bases and 1 base respectively, with 15 bases between them. Germline CDR1 reads SSHAT; CDR2 reads FNYEAQ (reference sequence). Followed over time, Seattle patients had been enrolled while infection was active. Method: immunoSEQ multiplex PCR; TCRdb's copy keeps in-frame clones and lacks some. This sample has just over 60,000 clones, with over 60% found just once. This rearrangement joins TRBV7-7 to TRBJ2-1; D is possibly TRBD2 (6 bases). This TCR derives from a man aged 30 to 45 with COVID-19, enrolled during active disease. The sample consisted of peripheral blood. The DNA of the CDR3 is TGTGCCAGCAGCCCAGCGGGTAGCGGATCCTACAATGAGCAGTTCTTC. It is translated as CASSPAGSGSYNEQFF.